Following are 32 T cell receptor beta chains from one sample sequenced in a study of cytomegalovirus exposure and HLA in healthy donors. A multiplex PCR was run with 60 Vbeta primers and 13 Jbeta primers. TCRdb's table, derived via immunoSEQ multiplex PCR, lists solely in-frame clones and lacks some. The sample lists about 190,000 clones; roughly 76% were seen once. The sequenced material came from PBMCs. These receptor sequences come from a man in his forties in good health and CMV-seropositive.

The CDR3 sequence is CSVNDGTNTEAFF. CDR3 nucleotides: TGCAGCGTAAACGACGGGACAAACACTGAAGCTTTCTTT. The chain carries TRBV29-1 and TRBJ1-1; D is possibly TRBD1 (6 bases). V was cut by 6 bases and J by 2 bases, with 13 bases left in between. The CDR3 extends over 13 amino acids. Looked up from germline, CDR1 is SQVTM and CDR2 is ANQGSEA.

The chain couples TRBV19 to TRBJ1-1; D is unclear. CDR3 length equals 17 residues. The germline V gene has CDR1 LNHDA and CDR2 SQIVND (reference sequence). V shed 0 bases and J shed 1 base, with 15 bases lying between them. CDR3 in amino acids: CASSIDLEPGKNTEAFF. The CDR3 DNA reads as TGTGCCAGTAGTATAGACCTCGAGCCGGGGAAGAACACTGAAGCTTTCTTT.

The chain carries TRBV7-3 and TRBJ2-5; unclear D gene. Trimming removed 5 bases from V and 4 bases from J, with 11 bases in between. This CDR3 comprises 13 residues. Germline assignment: CDR1 SGHTA and CDR2 FQGTGA. The CDR3 DNA is TGTGCCAGCAGCCTTGTAAACGGAGAGACCCAGTACTTC. Its translation is CASSLVNGETQYF.

The chain joins TRBV19 to TRBJ1-5, with TRBD1 matching 10 bases. Per germline, CDR1 LNHDA and CDR2 SQIVND (reference sequence). V dropped 6 bases and J dropped 7; count of bases not matched to a gene: 6. The CDR3 spans 14 residues. The CDR3 bases are TGTGCCAGTAGAAGACCGGGACAGGGGCAGCCCCAGCATTTT. It specifies CASRRPGQGQPQHF.

J is TRBJ2-7 and V is TRBV27; D perhaps matches TRBD1 (6 bases). There are 13 residues in the CDR3. V lost 4 bases and J lost 6, with 13 bases in between. CDR1 is MNHEY and CDR2 is SMNVEV in the germline V gene (reference sequence). The CDR3 spells CASSYRVSREQYF. DNA for the CDR3: TGTGCCAGCAGTTACAGGGTCTCACGCGAGCAGTACTTC.

The rearrangement links TRBV28 to TRBJ2-3; D unresolved. Trimming cost V 7 bases and J 4 bases, with 18 bases left between them. This CDR3 has 15 amino acids. Looked up from germline, CDR1 is MDHEN and CDR2 is SYDVKM. In nucleotides, the CDR3 is TGTGCCAGCAAAGGCTCCCCCGGGTCCTCAGATACGCAGTATTTT. This gives the protein CASKGSPGSSDTQYF.

The chain uses TRBV2 and TRBJ1-2, with D possibly TRBD1 on 6 matching bases. Germline V CDR1 and CDR2: SNHLY, FYNNEI. V was clipped by 6 bases and J by 6 bases, with 14 bases between them. CDR3 length: 13 residues. As DNA, the CDR3 is TGTGCCAGCAGGGAGGGGGGGGTAGATGGCTACACCTTC. It is translated as CASREGGVDGYTF.

This chain joins TRBV5-6 and TRBJ1-4; D ambiguous. This CDR3 is built from 14 residues. V lost 0 bases, J lost 1 base, and 4 bases lay in between. Germline V gene lookup returns CDR1 SGHDT and CDR2 YYEEEE. The CDR3 coding sequence is TGTGCCAGCAGCTTGGACAGAACTAATGAAAAACTGTTTTTT. Amino acid sequence: CASSLDRTNEKLFF. The whole variable domain, remainder taken from reference TRBV5-6 and TRBJ1-4, is DAGVTQSPTHLIKTRGQQVTLRCSPKSGHDTVSWYQQALGQGPQFIFQYYEEEERQRGNFPDRFSGHQFPNYSSELNVNALLLGDSALYLCASSLDRTNEKLFFGSGTQLSVL.

V and J are TRBV18 and TRBJ1-1, with 11 bases matching TRBD1. V lost 2 bases and J lost 5; bases outside the gene matches: 7. CDR3 length equals 16 residues. Germline V gene lookup returns CDR1 KGHSH and CDR2 LQKENI. The CDR3 DNA reads TGTGCCAGCTCACCAGACGGGACAGGGGGGCGGACTGAAGCTTTCTTT. It specifies CASSPDGTGGRTEAFF.

The J gene is TRBJ2-1, the V gene TRBV7-9; the match to TRBD1 covers 7 bases. V shed 3 bases and J 6 bases; nucleotides not matched to a gene: 8. CDR3 length: 15 residues. Germline V gene data show CDR1 as SEHNR and CDR2 as FQNEAQ (reference sequence). The CDR3 sequence: CASSFRQGTSNEQFF. Written as DNA, the CDR3 is TGTGCCAGCAGCTTTAGACAGGGTACCAGCAATGAGCAGTTCTTC. Full variable domain (outside the CDR3, taken from reference TRBV7-9 and TRBJ2-1): DTGVSQNPRHKITKRGQNVTFRCDPISEHNRLYWYRQTLGQGPEFLTYFQNEAQLEKSRLLSDRFSAERPKGSFSTLEIQRTEQGDSAMYLCASSFRQGTSNEQFFGPGTRLTVL.

In this sample, this clone turned up a few times. The chain couples TRBV5-6 to TRBJ2-3; 7 bases are shared with TRBD2. After removal of 4 bases from V and 10 bases from J, the junction contained 15 bases not matched to a gene. Germline V gene data show CDR1 as SGHDT and CDR2 as YYEEEE. The CDR3 consists of 15 residues. CDR3 nucleotide sequence: TGTGCCAGCAGCCGAGGGCTGCGGGGGAAAGTCCCGCAGTATTTT. Protein: CASSRGLRGKVPQYF.

This chain joins TRBV2 and TRBJ1-2; D unclear. Trimming left V 4 bases short and J 1 base short, with 10 bases between. Germline loops: CDR1 SNHLY, CDR2 FYNNEI. This CDR3 has 14 residues. The CDR3 region has the DNA TGTGCCAGCAGTGCCGGGGTAATTAACTATGGCTACACCTTC. As protein: CASSAGVINYGYTF.

The chain joins TRBV6-1 to TRBJ2-7; 8 bases are a match to TRBD1. The J segment lost 2 bases and the V segment lost 6 bases, leaving 9 bases of the junction unmatched. CDR3 length equals 15 residues. From germline, CDR1 is MNHNS and CDR2 SASEGT. The CDR3 sequence is CASRDQDRGTYEQYF. The CDR3 DNA sequence: TGTGCCAGCAGGGACCAAGACAGGGGCACCTACGAGCAGTACTTC.

The rearrangement joins TRBV30 to TRBJ1-1, with D unclear. With 2 bases removed from V and 3 bases from J, the gap between germline ends came to 7 bases. The CDR3 runs to 12 residues. Germline V lookup: CDR1 GTSNPN, CDR2 SVGIG (reference sequence). The CDR3 DNA is TGTGCCTGGAGTTCCGAGGACACTGAAGCTTTCTTT. As protein: CAWSSEDTEAFF.

The J gene is TRBJ2-5, the V gene TRBV27; 8 nucleotides line up with TRBD2. The CDR3 totals 15 residues. Germline V lookup: CDR1 MNHEY, CDR2 SMNVEV (reference sequence). The V segment lost 5 bases and the J segment 5 bases; nucleotides outside the gene matches: 10. CDR3 residues: CASSPQRGGRETQYF. DNA of the CDR3: TGTGCCAGCAGTCCTCAACGGGGGGGCCGGGAGACCCAGTACTTC.

CDR3 region: CASSLYSQAGNSPLHF. In nucleotides, the CDR3 is TGTGCCAGCAGCTTATACTCCCAGGCGGGCAATTCACCCCTCCACTTT. V and J are TRBV7-2 and TRBJ1-6; D unclear. The V and J ends lost 2 bases and 7 bases respectively, with 15 bases between them. Germline lookup yields CDR1 SGHTA and CDR2 FQGNSA. The CDR3 spans 16 residues.

In its sample, this clone was seen a few times. V is TRBV4-2 and J is TRBJ1-4; a weak D match, TRBD1 (5 bases). V was trimmed by 0 bases and J by 8 bases, leaving 10 bases between them. CDR3 length: 14 amino acids. Germline lookup yields CDR1 LGHNA and CDR2 YNFKEQ. CDR3 sequence (DNA): TGTGCCAGCAGCCAAGAGGGGGGGGGAGAAAAACTGTTTTTT. Protein: CASSQEGGGEKLFF.

The chain employs TRBV12-2 and TRBJ1-1. TRBV12-2 is annotated as a pseudogene. This CDR3 has 15 residues. CDR3 bases: TGTGCAAGTCGCTTACCAGGGAGGTTTTGCGCTGAAGCTTTCTTT. The encoded protein is CASRLPGRFCAEAFF.

This sequence joins TRBV5-5 and TRBJ1-6; 7 nucleotides agree with TRBD1. This CDR3 region has 15 residues. CDR1 SGHKS and CDR2 YYEKEE come from the germline V gene (reference sequence). The V segment lost 2 bases and the J segment 11 bases; nucleotides outside the gene matches: 10. The CDR3 loop reads CASSLFAGGEAPLHF. The CDR3 DNA follows: TGTGCCAGCAGCTTATTCGCAGGGGGTGAGGCACCCCTCCACTTT.

The chain carries TRBV7-3 and TRBJ2-7, with 8 nucleotides matching TRBD2. The germline V gene encodes CDR1 SGHTA and CDR2 FQGTGA. V lost 2 bases, J lost 0 bases, and 3 bases stayed unmatched. The CDR3 extends over 15 amino acids. CDR3 sequence reads: CASSLGLADSYEQYF. The CDR3 DNA follows: TGTGCCAGCAGCTTAGGACTAGCCGACTCCTACGAGCAGTACTTC.

For the CDR3, the DNA is TGTGCCAGCCAACAGGGGGATTGGACTGAAGCTTTCTTT. It is translated as CASQQGDWTEAFF. This chain joins TRBV18 and TRBJ1-1; TRBD1 matches 8 bases. The CDR3 loop spans 13 amino acids. The germline V gene encodes CDR1 KGHSH and CDR2 LQKENI. V trimming: 8 bases; J trimming: 5 bases; junction bases outside the gene matches: 7.

The V gene is TRBV25-1, the J gene TRBJ1-6; D gene uncertain. Between the trimmed V and J ends, which lost 7 bases and 7 bases, there was a span of 8 bases. There are 12 residues in the CDR3. The germline V gene encodes CDR1 MGHDK and CDR2 SYGVNS. DNA for the CDR3: TGTGCCAGCACGAGAGGGAATTCACCCCTCCACTTT. Amino acids: CASTRGNSPLHF.

V and J are TRBV4-2 and TRBJ1-5, with 10 bases lining up with TRBD1. Germline-derived CDR1 and CDR2 are LGHNA and YNFKEQ. Losses at the gene ends were 5 bases for V and 5 bases for J; bases not matched to a gene: 6. The length of the CDR3 is 15 residues. CDR3 amino acids: CASSFRTGGDQPQHF. CDR3 DNA: TGTGCCAGCAGCTTCCGGACAGGGGGGGATCAGCCCCAGCATTTT.

The chain couples TRBV25-1 to TRBJ1-4; no definite D call. The CDR3 runs 14 residues. V was trimmed by 8 bases and J by 5 bases, leaving 15 bases between them. CDR1 is MGHDK and CDR2 is SYGVNS in the germline V gene. The CDR3 loop reads CASGRHSGNEKLFF. CDR3 nucleotides: TGTGCCAGCGGCCGACACAGCGGGAATGAAAAACTGTTTTTT.

As for this clone: The junction does not match germline at one end; this may be a read error. The chain uses TRBV7-7 and TRBJ2-1, with 9 bases matching TRBD2. Germline lookup yields CDR1 SSHAT and CDR2 FNYEAQ (reference sequence). The CDR3 has 18 residues. The CDR3 DNA reads TGTGCTAGCAGCTTAGTAGAATTGTCAGTAGCGGGGGATCATGAGCAGTTCTTC. This gives the protein CASSLVELSVAGDHEQFF. The entire variable domain, with the rest obtained from reference TRBV7-7 and TRBJ2-1, is as follows: GAGVSQSPRYKVTKRGQDVTLRCDPISSHATLYWYQQALGQGPEFLTYFNYEAQPDKSGLPSDRFSAERPEGSISTLTIQRTEQRDSAMYRCASSLVELSVAGDHEQFFGPGTRLTVL.

The CDR3 region is CARGSHGGNEQFF. CDR3 DNA sequence: TGTGCCAGGGGGTCTCACGGGGGGAATGAGCAGTTCTTC. The J gene is TRBJ2-1, the V gene TRBV6-7; 7 nucleotides match TRBD2. TRBV6-7 is filed as an ORF, its function uncertain. The CDR3 covers 13 residues. V lost 9 bases to trimming and J lost 7 bases; unmatched junction nucleotides: 9.

The genes are TRBV7-2 and TRBJ2-3; 10 positions match TRBD2. CDR3 length equals 18 residues. With V trimmed by 1 base and J by 0 bases, 7 bases remained unmatched. Germline assignment: CDR1 SGHTA and CDR2 FQGNSA. The CDR3 DNA follows: TGTGCCAGCAGCTTAGTTCTTAGCGGGGGGTCTAGCACAGATACGCAGTATTTT. As protein: CASSLVLSGGSSTDTQYF.

This clone was observed a handful of times. One junction end does not reproduce the germline sequence, and a read error may be involved. CDR3 region: CSSSLSTSGAGANVLTF. DNA for the CDR3: TGTTCCAGCAGCTTGTCGACTAGCGGGGCTGGGGCCAACGTCCTGACTTTC. The V and J genes are TRBV7-9 and TRBJ2-6; 11 bases match TRBD2. Germline assignment: CDR1 SEHNR and CDR2 FQNEAQ (reference sequence). There are 17 residues in the CDR3.

In this sample, this clone turned up a few times. This chain connects TRBV6-5 to TRBJ2-1; TRBD1 matches 10 bases. Germline CDR1 is MNHEY and CDR2 is SVGAGI. This CDR3 comprises 14 residues. Trimming took 2 bases from V and 9 from J; bases not matched to a gene: 4. The CDR3 spells CASSYGTGVSEQFF. The CDR3 DNA is TGTGCCAGCAGTTACGGGACAGGGGTGAGTGAGCAGTTCTTC.

This clone was seen a few times. The rearrangement joins TRBV9 to TRBJ1-4; no reliable D call. The CDR3 has 15 residues. Germline assignment: CDR1 SGDLS and CDR2 YYNGEE. Deletions cut 0 bases from V and 5 bases from J, with 11 bases between. Here the CDR3 reads CASSVDGRLNEKLFF. In nucleotides, the CDR3 is TGTGCCAGCAGCGTAGACGGCAGACTAAATGAAAAACTGTTTTTT.

The CDR3 here is CASSAQGRGGDTQYF. As DNA, the CDR3 is TGTGCCAGCAGCGCACAAGGGAGGGGGGGGGATACGCAGTATTTT. The chain employs TRBV9 and TRBJ2-3, with D possibly matching TRBD2 (7 bases). V was clipped by 3 bases and J by 6 bases, with 17 bases between them. The CDR3 is 15 amino acids. The germline V gene has CDR1 SGDLS and CDR2 YYNGEE.

This clone occurred a few times. The V and J genes are TRBV7-2 and TRBJ2-3; no definite D call. The length of the CDR3 is 12 residues. In germline, CDR1 is SGHTA, CDR2 FQGNSA. V lost 3 bases and J 2 bases, leaving 3 bases between the germline ends. This CDR3 reads CASSFSTDTQYF. In DNA form, the CDR3 reads TGTGCCAGCAGCTTCTCCACAGATACGCAGTATTTT.